This T cell receptor beta chain was observed in a study of Ad26.COV2.S vaccination and SARS-CoV-2 variants. The protocol was immunoSEQ multiplex PCR, while the TCRdb copy is restricted to in-frame clones and leaves out a portion. The sample includes about 480,000 clones, around nine tenths of them seen just once. Germline CDR1 reads MNHNS; CDR2 reads SASEGT. The ends were cut back, 3 bases at V and 8 bases at J, with 13 bases in the middle. This CDR3 comprises 14 residues. On this clone: Its cognate antigen is unknown.

Described treatment: roughly 20 received Ad26.COV2.S at low or high dose, single or two shots; 5 received placebo; per-sample allocation not given. Sampling was performed 63 days after the first vaccine or placebo injection. Whole-study findings and limits: Reported findings describe substantial breadth in spike-specific CD8+ and CD4+ T cell responses following vaccination. Greater spike-specific TCR breadth was seen in vaccine recipients than in placebo recipients.

The material was peripheral blood, obtained in a trial of Ad26.COV2.S vaccine versus placebo. The receptor was derived from a person aged 18 to 65 who received the Ad26.COV2.S COVID-19 vaccine or a placebo. The V and J genes are TRBV6-1 and TRBJ1-4; maybe TRBD1 (5 bases). The CDR3 sequence is CASSDPREGEKLFF. The DNA for the CDR3 is TGTGCCAGCAGTGACCCCAGGGAGGGGGAAAAACTGTTTTTT.